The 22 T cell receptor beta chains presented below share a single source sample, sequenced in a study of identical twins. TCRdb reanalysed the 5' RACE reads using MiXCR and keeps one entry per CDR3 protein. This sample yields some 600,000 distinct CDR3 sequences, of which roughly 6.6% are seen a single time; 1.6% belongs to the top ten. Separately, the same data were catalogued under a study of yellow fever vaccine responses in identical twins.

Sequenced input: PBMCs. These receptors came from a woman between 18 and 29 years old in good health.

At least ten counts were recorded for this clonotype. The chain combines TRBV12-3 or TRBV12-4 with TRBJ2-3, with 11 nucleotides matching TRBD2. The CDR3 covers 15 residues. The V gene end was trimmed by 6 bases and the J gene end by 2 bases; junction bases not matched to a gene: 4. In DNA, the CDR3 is TGTGCCAGCAGCCAGACTAGCGGGACCACAGATACGCAGTATTTT. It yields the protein CASSQTSGTTDTQYF.

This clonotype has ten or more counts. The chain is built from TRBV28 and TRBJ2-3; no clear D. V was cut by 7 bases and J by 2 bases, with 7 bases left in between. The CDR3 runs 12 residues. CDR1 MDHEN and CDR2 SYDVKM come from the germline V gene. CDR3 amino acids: CASTPNTDTQYF. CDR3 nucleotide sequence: TGTGCCAGCACCCCAAACACAGATACGCAGTATTTT.

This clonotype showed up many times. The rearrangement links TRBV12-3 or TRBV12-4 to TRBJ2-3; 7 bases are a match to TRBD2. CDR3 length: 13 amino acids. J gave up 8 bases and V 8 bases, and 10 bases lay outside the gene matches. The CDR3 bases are TGTGCCAGCCTATTGAGCACTAGCGCTACGCAGTATTTT. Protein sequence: CASLLSTSATQYF.

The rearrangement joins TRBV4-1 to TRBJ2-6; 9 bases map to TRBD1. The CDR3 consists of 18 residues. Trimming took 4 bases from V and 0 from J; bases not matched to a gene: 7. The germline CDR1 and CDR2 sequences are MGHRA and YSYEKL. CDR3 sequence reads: CASSPGGQGSSGANVLTF. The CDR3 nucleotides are TGCGCCAGCAGCCCCGGGGGACAGGGATCCTCTGGGGCCAACGTCCTGACTTTC.

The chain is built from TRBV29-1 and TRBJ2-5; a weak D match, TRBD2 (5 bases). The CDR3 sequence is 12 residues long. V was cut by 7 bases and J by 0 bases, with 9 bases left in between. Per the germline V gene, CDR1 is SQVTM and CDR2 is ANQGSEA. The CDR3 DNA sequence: TGCAGCGGCCGGGGTCACCAAGAGACCCAGTACTTC. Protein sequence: CSGRGHQETQYF.

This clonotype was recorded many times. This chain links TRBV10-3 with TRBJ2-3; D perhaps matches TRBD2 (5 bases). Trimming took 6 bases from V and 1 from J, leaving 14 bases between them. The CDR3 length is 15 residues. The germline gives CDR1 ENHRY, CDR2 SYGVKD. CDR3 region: CAISGIGRGTDTQYF. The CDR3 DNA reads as TGTGCCATCAGCGGGATCGGCCGTGGCACAGATACGCAGTATTTT.

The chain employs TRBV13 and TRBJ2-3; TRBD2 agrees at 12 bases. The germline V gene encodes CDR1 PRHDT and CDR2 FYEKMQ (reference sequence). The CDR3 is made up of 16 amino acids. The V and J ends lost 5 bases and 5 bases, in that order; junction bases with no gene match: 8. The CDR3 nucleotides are TGTGCCAGCAGCAGTGCTAGCGGGGGGGCCAAAGATACGCAGTATTTT. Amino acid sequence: CASSSASGGAKDTQYF.

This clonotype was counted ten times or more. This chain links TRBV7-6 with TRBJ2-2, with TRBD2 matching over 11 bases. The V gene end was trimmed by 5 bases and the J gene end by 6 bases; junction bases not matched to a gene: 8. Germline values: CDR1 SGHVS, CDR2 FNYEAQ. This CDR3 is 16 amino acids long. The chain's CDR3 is CASSLGTSGLAGELFF. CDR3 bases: TGTGCCAGCAGCCTGGGGACTAGCGGTCTCGCCGGGGAGCTGTTTTTT. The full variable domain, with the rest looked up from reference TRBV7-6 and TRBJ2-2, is GAGVSQSPRYKVTKRGQDVALRCDPISGHVSLYWYRQALGQGPEFLTYFNYEAQQDKSGLPNDRFSAERPEGSISTLTIQRTEQRDSAMYRCASSLGTSGLAGELFFGEGSRLTVL.

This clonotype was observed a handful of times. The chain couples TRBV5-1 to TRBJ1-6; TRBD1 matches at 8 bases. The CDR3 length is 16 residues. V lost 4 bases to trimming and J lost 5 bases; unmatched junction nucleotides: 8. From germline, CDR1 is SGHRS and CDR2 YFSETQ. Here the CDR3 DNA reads TGCGCCAGCAGCGTGACCGGGACAGGTCATAATTCACCCCTCCACTTT. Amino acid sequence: CASSVTGTGHNSPLHF.

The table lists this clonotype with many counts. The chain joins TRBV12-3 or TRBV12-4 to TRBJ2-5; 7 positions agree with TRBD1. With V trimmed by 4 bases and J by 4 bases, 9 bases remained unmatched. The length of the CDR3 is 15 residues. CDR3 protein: CASSSHRGGRETQYF. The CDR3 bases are TGTGCCAGCAGTTCCCACAGGGGTGGTCGAGAGACCCAGTACTTC.

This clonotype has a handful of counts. This chain's CDR3 is CASTLHYNEQFF. Here the CDR3 DNA reads TGTGCCAGCACCCTTCATTACAATGAGCAGTTCTTC. This chain connects TRBV12-3 or TRBV12-4 to TRBJ2-1, with D unresolved. Trimming took 7 bases from V and 4 from J, leaving 8 bases between them. The CDR3 length is 12 residues.

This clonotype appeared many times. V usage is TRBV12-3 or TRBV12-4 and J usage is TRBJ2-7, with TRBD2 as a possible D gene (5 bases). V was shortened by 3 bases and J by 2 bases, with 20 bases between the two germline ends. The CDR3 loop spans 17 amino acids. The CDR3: CASSFTPVLSAAYEQYF. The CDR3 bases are TGTGCCAGCAGTTTCACCCCCGTGCTCTCAGCGGCCTACGAGCAGTACTTC.

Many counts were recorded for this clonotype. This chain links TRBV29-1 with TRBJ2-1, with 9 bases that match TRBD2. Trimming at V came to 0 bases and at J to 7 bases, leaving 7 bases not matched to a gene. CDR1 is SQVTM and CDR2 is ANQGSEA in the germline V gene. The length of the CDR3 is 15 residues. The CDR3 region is CSVEDMASGENEQFF. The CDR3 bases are TGCAGCGTTGAAGATATGGCTAGCGGGGAGAATGAGCAGTTCTTC.

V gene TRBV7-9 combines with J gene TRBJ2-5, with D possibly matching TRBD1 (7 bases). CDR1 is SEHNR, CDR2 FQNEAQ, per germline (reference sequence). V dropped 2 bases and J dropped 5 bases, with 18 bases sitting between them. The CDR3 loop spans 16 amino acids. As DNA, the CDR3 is TGTGCCAGCAGCTTATTCTCAGGACAGGAGGGCGAGACCCAGTACTTC. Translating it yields CASSLFSGQEGETQYF.

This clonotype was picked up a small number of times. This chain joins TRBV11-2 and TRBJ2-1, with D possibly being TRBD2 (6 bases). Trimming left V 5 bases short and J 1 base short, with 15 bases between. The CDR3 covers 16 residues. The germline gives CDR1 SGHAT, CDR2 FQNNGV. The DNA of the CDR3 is TGTGCCAGCAGCCGGGCCTCGGGAGCTTCCTACAATGAGCAGTTCTTC. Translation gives CASSRASGASYNEQFF.

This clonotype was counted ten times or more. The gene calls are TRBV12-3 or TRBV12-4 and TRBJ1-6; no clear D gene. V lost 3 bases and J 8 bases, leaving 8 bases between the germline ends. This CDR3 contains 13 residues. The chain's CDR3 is CASSFERDSPLHF. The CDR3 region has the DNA TGTGCCAGCAGTTTTGAGAGGGATTCACCCCTCCACTTT.

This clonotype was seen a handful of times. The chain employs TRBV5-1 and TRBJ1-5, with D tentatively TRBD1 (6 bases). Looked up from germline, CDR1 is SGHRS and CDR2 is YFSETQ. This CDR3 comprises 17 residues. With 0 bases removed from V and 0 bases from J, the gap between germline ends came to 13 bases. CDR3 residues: CASSLGDGGNSNQPQHF. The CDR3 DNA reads TGCGCCAGCAGCTTGGGGGACGGGGGCAATAGCAATCAGCCCCAGCATTTT.

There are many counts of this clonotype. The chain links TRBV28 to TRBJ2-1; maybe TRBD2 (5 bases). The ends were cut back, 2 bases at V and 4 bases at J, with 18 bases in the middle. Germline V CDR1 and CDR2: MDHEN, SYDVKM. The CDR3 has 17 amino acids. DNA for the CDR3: TGTGCCAGCAGTTTACCCCCCGAGAAGCGGATTTACAATGAGCAGTTCTTC. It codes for CASSLPPEKRIYNEQFF. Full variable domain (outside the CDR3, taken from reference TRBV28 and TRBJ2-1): DVKVTQSSRYLVKRTGEKVFLECVQDMDHENMFWYRQDPGLGLRLIYFSYDVKMKEKGDIPEGYSVSREKKERFSLILESASTNQTSMYLCASSLPPEKRIYNEQFFGPGTRLTVL.

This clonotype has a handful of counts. The CDR3 loop is CASSQEPLASNTGELFF. The DNA for the CDR3 is TGTGCCAGCAGCCAAGAGCCATTAGCTTCGAACACCGGGGAGCTGTTTTTT. The chain couples TRBV3-1 to TRBJ2-2; D gene uncertain. Trimming pared 0 bases from V and 0 bases from J, leaving 11 bases between. The CDR3 covers 17 residues. Germline values: CDR1 LGHDT, CDR2 YNNKEL (reference sequence).

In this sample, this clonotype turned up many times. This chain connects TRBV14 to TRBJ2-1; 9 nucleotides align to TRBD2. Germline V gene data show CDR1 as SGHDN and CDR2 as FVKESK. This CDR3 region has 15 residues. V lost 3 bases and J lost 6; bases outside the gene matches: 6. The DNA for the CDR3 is TGTGCCAGCAGCCACCGGGGACTAGCTGGCAATGAGCAGTTCTTC. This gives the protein CASSHRGLAGNEQFF.

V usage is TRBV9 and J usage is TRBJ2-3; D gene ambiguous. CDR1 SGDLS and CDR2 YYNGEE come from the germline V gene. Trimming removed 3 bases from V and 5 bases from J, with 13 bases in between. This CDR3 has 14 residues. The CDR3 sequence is CASSAGGRGDTQYF. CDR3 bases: TGTGCCAGCAGCGCCGGCGGTCGAGGAGATACGCAGTATTTT.

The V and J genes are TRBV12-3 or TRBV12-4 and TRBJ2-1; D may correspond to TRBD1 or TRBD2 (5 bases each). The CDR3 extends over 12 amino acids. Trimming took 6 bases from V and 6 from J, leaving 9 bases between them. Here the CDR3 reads CASRLGPNEQFF. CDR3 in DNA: TGTGCCAGCAGGTTGGGACCCAATGAGCAGTTCTTC.